This T cell receptor beta chain was captured by sequencing in a study of cytomegalovirus exposure and HLA in healthy donors. This clone was counted once. Primers for the PCR totalled 60 Vbeta and 13 Jbeta. Data came from immunoSEQ multiplex PCR; TCRdb stores just in-frame clones and leaves some out. Among 170,000 or so clones, around three quarters were seen once, and the ten largest hold around 3.1%. This TCR came from a woman in her forties in good health and CMV-seronegative. What was sequenced was PBMCs.

The CDR3 DNA reads TGCAGCGTTGATTTGTCCTGGACTAGCGGAAACAATGAGCAGTTCTTC. This encodes CSVDLSWTSGNNEQFF. The chain is built from TRBV29-1 and TRBJ2-1; 10 bases are shared with TRBD2. This CDR3 is 16 amino acids long. Germline trimming cut 3 bases from V and 5 bases from J; bases unmatched to any gene: 10. Germline CDR1 reads SQVTM; CDR2 reads ANQGSEA.